A single sample gave rise to the 8 T cell receptor beta chains below, sequenced in a study of CD4 and CD8 cells across lung adenocarcinoma regions. TCRdb processed the PCR reads anew with MiXCR; each CDR3 protein has one entry. The profile shows around 19,000 distinct CDR3 sequences, about 54% of them singletons. Sequenced sample: CD8+ T cells from the center of a lung tumor. These receptors all come from a female donor with lung adenocarcinoma. The CD4 and CD8 labels of this study may be unreliable.

The J gene is TRBJ2-4, the V gene TRBV27; tentatively, D is TRBD1 (6 bases). Germline CDR1 MNHEY, CDR2 SMNVEV (reference sequence). The CDR3 is made up of 15 amino acids. The V end lost 6 bases, the J end lost 13 bases, and 25 bases lay between the germline ends. The CDR3 is CASRQGLGPKDTQYF. CDR3 DNA sequence: TGTGCCAGCAGGCAGGGGCTAGGACCCAAAGATACGCAGTACTTC.

This clonotype has only a few counts. Mismatch with germline at one junction end may stem from a read error. The chain couples TRBV6-1 to TRBJ2-3; 8 positions agree with TRBD2. Per germline, CDR1 MNHNS and CDR2 SASEGT. The CDR3 totals 15 residues. CDR3 sequence: CARGVGGGVTDTQYF. In DNA, the CDR3 is TGTGCCAGGGGTGTCGGGGGGGGGGTCACAGATACCCAGTATTTC.

V is TRBV6-1 and J is TRBJ2-1; 8 nucleotides align to TRBD2. The germline V gene encodes CDR1 MNHNS and CDR2 SASEGT. The CDR3 totals 17 residues. With V trimmed by 4 bases and J by 0 bases, 8 bases remained unmatched. CDR3 region: CASSVSLRGASYNEQFF. In nucleotides, the CDR3 is TGTGCCAGCAGTGTATCTTTGCGGGGGGCCTCCTACAATGAGCAGTTCTTC.

This clonotype appeared a few times. In DNA form, the CDR3 reads TGTGCCAGCAGCCCGGACAGGGCCGCAGATACGCAGTATTTT. Its translation: CASSPDRAADTQYF. The genes are TRBV7-2 and TRBJ2-3; 8 bases line up with TRBD1. This CDR3 contains 14 residues. The V gene end was trimmed by 5 bases and the J gene end by 4 bases; junction bases not matched to a gene: 5. Germline V gene lookup returns CDR1 SGHTA and CDR2 FQGNSA. The full variable domain, in which reference TRBV7-2 and TRBJ2-3 provide the parts outside the CDR3, is GAGVSQSPSNKVTEKGKDVELRCDPISGHTALYWYRQSLGQGLEFLIYFQGNSAPDKSGLPSDRFSAERTGGSVSTLTIQRTQQEDSAVYLCASSPDRAADTQYFGPGTRLTVL.

The chain couples TRBV6-1 to TRBJ2-5; D may be TRBD1 (6 bases). This CDR3 comprises 15 residues. Deletions cut 6 bases from V and 0 bases from J, with 14 bases between. Germline V gene lookup returns CDR1 MNHNS and CDR2 SASEGT. CDR3 DNA sequence: TGTGCCAGCAGCCTACAGGGAAAGTACCAAGAGACCCAGTACTTC. Its protein product is CASSLQGKYQETQYF.

The CDR3 sequence: CASGSRQGGKNTQYF. The CDR3 DNA reads as TGTGCCAGCGGTTCGAGGCAGGGAGGCAAAAATACGCAGTACTTC. The chain is built from TRBV6-5 and TRBJ2-4, with a tentative D call TRBD2 (6 bases). The germline V and J ends were trimmed by 8 bases and 13 bases, with 27 bases remaining between them. There are 15 residues in the CDR3. From germline, CDR1 is MNHEY and CDR2 SVGAGI.

Remarks on this clonotype: Compared with germline, one end of the junction differs, possibly owing to a read error. The chain recombines TRBV6-1 with TRBJ2-3; maybe TRBD1 (5 bases). Germline-derived CDR1 and CDR2 are MNHNS and SASEGT. There are 13 residues in the CDR3. CDR3 residues: CASGAAPYNEQFF. CDR3 bases: TGTGCCAGCGGGGCGGCACCCTACAATGAGCAGTTCTTT.

In this sample, this clonotype turned up a few times. A junction boundary mismatches the germline segment, possibly from a read error. V gene TRBV10-1 combines with J gene TRBJ2-5; perhaps TRBD1 as D (6 bases). The length of the CDR3 is 14 residues. In germline, CDR1 is WNHNN, CDR2 SYGVQD (reference sequence). CDR3 region: CAGRGGRDKETQYF. The CDR3, as DNA: TGCGCGGGCCGAGGGGGACGAGACAAAGAGACCCAGTATTTC.